These 14 T cell receptor beta chains originate from one sample sequenced in a study of cytomegalovirus exposure and HLA in healthy donors. The repertoire was sequenced with immunoSEQ multiplex PCR; TCRdb's copy has only in-frame clones and lacks some. The profile covers about 170,000 clones, with roughly 89% appearing a single time and about 9.4% taken by the ten largest. Sample: PBMCs. These receptors all stem from a young woman in good health and CMV-seropositive.

J is TRBJ2-1 and V is TRBV10-3; D is possibly TRBD2 (5 bases). Trimming took off 0 bases at V and 8 bases at J, with 11 bases between the two ends. Germline lookup yields CDR1 ENHRY and CDR2 SYGVKD. This CDR3 has 14 amino acids. The CDR3 loop is CAISESWTADEQFF. As DNA, the CDR3 is TGTGCCATCAGTGAGTCCTGGACTGCGGATGAGCAGTTCTTC.

The rearrangement uses TRBV28 and TRBJ1-2; the match to TRBD1 covers 7 bases. The CDR3 runs 14 residues. CDR1 is MDHEN, CDR2 SYDVKM, per germline. V was pared by 6 bases and J by 7 bases, with 11 bases of the junction left unmatched. The CDR3 DNA follows: TGTGCCAGCAGAACCGACAGGGCCCCGGGTGGCTACACCTTC. Translation gives CASRTDRAPGGYTF.

This clone was observed a handful of times. This rearrangement joins TRBV14 to TRBJ1-2; D gene uncertain. CDR1 is SGHDN and CDR2 is FVKESK in the germline V gene. The CDR3 is made up of 15 amino acids. Trimming took 3 bases from V and 4 from J, leaving 15 bases between them. CDR3 bases: TGTGCCAGCAGCCACTACGGTGGGCACGGCTATGGCTACACCTTC. Translation: CASSHYGGHGYGYTF.

The V and J genes are TRBV7-9 and TRBJ2-2; weak D call: TRBD1 (5 bases). This CDR3 region has 15 residues. Trimming cost V 4 bases and J 2 bases, with 11 bases left between them. Germline V lookup: CDR1 SEHNR, CDR2 FQNEAQ (reference sequence). The DNA for the CDR3 is TGTGCCAGCAGCTCGCTAGGGGCCAACACCGGGGAGCTGTTTTTT. As protein: CASSSLGANTGELFF.

The chain joins TRBV5-1 to TRBJ2-3; 9 bases are a match to TRBD1. Germline V gene data show CDR1 as SGHRS and CDR2 as YFSETQ. The CDR3 covers 14 residues. V lost 2 bases to trimming and J lost 3 bases; unmatched junction nucleotides: 1. CDR3 nucleotide sequence: TGCGCCAGCAGCTTTGGGACAGGGACAGATACGCAGTATTTT. Its translation: CASSFGTGTDTQYF. The entire variable domain, with the rest obtained from reference TRBV5-1 and TRBJ2-3, is as follows: KAGVTQTPRYLIKTRGQQVTLSCSPISGHRSVSWYQQTPGQGLQFLFEYFSETQRNKGNFPGRFSGRQFSNSRSEMNVSTLELGDSALYLCASSFGTGTDTQYFGPGTRLTVL.

The V and J genes are TRBV6-5 and TRBJ2-1, with TRBD1 identical over 8 bases. The CDR3 has 16 amino acids. The V segment lost 2 bases and the J segment 4 bases; nucleotides outside the gene matches: 7. Germline-derived CDR1 and CDR2 are MNHEY and SVGAGI. CDR3 amino acids: CASSYADRGVYNEQFF. The CDR3 DNA reads TGTGCCAGCAGTTACGCCGACAGGGGAGTGTACAATGAGCAGTTCTTC.

Here the CDR3 DNA reads TGTGCCAGCAGAACTCAGGGGGATACGCAGTATTTT. Translating it yields CASRTQGDTQYF. V and J are TRBV2 and TRBJ2-3, with D maybe TRBD1 (6 bases). Per the germline V gene, CDR1 is SNHLY and CDR2 is FYNNEI. The CDR3 has 12 amino acids. The V and J ends lost 6 bases and 6 bases respectively, with 10 bases between them. Using reference TRBV2 and TRBJ2-3 for the parts outside the CDR3, the full variable domain is EPEVTQTPSHQVTQMGQEVILRCVPISNHLYFYWYRQILGQKVEFLVSFYNNEISEKSEIFDDQFSVERPDGSNFTLKIRSTKLEDSAMYFCASRTQGDTQYFGPGTRLTVL.

V and J are TRBV10-3 and TRBJ2-7; TRBD1 is a possible D gene (6 bases). The CDR3 runs 14 residues. CDR1 and CDR2 from the germline V gene are ENHRY and SYGVKD. The ends were cut back, 3 bases at V and 2 bases at J, with 11 bases in the middle. This CDR3 reads CAISEAGATYEQYF. The CDR3 nucleotides read TGTGCCATCAGTGAAGCAGGGGCCACCTACGAGCAGTACTTC.

The V gene is TRBV2, the J gene TRBJ2-7, with 8 bases matching TRBD1. There are 15 residues in the CDR3. Germline values: CDR1 SNHLY, CDR2 FYNNEI. With 2 bases clipped from V and 4 bases from J, the junction kept 7 bases outside the gene matches. In DNA form, the CDR3 reads TGTGCCAGCAGTGAAACCGGGACAGGAGGGTACGAGCAGTACTTC. Encoded protein: CASSETGTGGYEQYF. The full variable domain, with the rest looked up from reference TRBV2 and TRBJ2-7, is EPEVTQTPSHQVTQMGQEVILRCVPISNHLYFYWYRQILGQKVEFLVSFYNNEISEKSEIFDDQFSVERPDGSNFTLKIRSTKLEDSAMYFCASSETGTGGYEQYFGPGTRLTVT.

This clone was recorded only once. The chain employs TRBV2 and TRBJ2-5; D gene unclear. The CDR3 extends over 14 amino acids. V was trimmed by 3 bases and J by 3 bases, leaving 11 bases between them. Germline-derived CDR1 and CDR2 are SNHLY and FYNNEI. In nucleotides, the CDR3 is TGTGCCAGCAGTGAGGGCAGCACGAAAGAGACCCAGTACTTC. Its protein product is CASSEGSTKETQYF.

The V gene is TRBV25-1, the J gene TRBJ2-3, with D possibly being TRBD1 (7 bases). The CDR3 consists of 14 residues. Germline-derived CDR1 and CDR2 are MGHDK and SYGVNS. Between the trimmed V and J ends, which lost 3 bases and 2 bases, there was a span of 9 bases. The CDR3 DNA sequence: TGTGCCAGCAGTGACAGGGGGGTCACAGATACGCAGTATTTT. It specifies CASSDRGVTDTQYF.

DNA of the CDR3: TGTGCCAGCAGCCCTCGGGACAGCAACACCGGGGAGCTGTTTTTT. It codes for CASSPRDSNTGELFF. The chain joins TRBV14 to TRBJ2-2; TRBD1 matches at 7 bases. CDR3 size: 15 residues. Per germline, CDR1 SGHDN and CDR2 FVKESK. V trimming: 4 bases; J trimming: 2 bases; junction bases outside the gene matches: 4.

This chain's CDR3 is CASSFASGTYEQYF. CDR3 coding DNA: TGTGCCAGCAGCTTCGCTAGCGGGACCTACGAGCAGTACTTC. The chain links TRBV7-9 to TRBJ2-7; TRBD2 agrees at 9 bases. Germline CDR1 is SEHNR and CDR2 is FQNEAQ (reference sequence). CDR3 length: 14 residues. The V gene end was trimmed by 3 bases and the J gene end by 2 bases; junction bases not matched to a gene: 2.

This chain links TRBV4-1 with TRBJ2-5; TRBD2 might be the D (6 bases). The CDR3 has 16 amino acids. V lost 5 bases to trimming and J lost 5 bases, with 21 bases between them. Looked up from germline, CDR1 is MGHRA and CDR2 is YSYEKL. CDR3 protein: CASSGSSRDWRETQYF. The CDR3 DNA reads as TGCGCCAGCAGCGGAAGTTCGCGGGATTGGCGGGAGACCCAGTACTTC.